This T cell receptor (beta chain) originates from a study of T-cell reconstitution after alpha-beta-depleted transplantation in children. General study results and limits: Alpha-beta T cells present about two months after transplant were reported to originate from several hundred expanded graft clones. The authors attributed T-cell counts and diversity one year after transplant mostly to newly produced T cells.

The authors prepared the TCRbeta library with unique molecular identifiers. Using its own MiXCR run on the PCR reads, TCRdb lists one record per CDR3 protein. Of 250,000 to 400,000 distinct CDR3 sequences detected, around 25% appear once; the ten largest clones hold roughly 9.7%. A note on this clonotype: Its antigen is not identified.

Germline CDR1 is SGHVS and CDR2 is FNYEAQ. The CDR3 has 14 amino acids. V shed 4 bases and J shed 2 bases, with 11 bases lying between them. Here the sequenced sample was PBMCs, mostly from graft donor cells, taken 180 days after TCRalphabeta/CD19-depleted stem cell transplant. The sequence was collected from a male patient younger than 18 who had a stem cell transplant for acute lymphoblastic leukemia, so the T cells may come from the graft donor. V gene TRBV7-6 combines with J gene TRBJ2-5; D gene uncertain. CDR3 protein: CASSSRPLQETQYF. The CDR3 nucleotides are TGTGCCAGCAGCTCGAGGCCGTTACAAGAGACCCAGTACTTC.